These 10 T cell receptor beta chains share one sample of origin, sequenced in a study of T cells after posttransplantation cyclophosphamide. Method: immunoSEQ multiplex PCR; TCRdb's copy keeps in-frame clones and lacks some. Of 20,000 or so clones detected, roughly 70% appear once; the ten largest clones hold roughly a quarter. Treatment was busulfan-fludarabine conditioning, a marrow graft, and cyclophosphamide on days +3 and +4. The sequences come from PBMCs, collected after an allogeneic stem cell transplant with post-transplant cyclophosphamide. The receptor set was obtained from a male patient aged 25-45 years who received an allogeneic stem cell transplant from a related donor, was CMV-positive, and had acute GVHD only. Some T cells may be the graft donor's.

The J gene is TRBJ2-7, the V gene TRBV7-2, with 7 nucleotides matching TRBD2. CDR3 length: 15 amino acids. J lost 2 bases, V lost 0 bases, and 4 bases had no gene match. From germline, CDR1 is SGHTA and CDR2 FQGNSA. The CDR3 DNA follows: TGTGCCAGCAGCTTAGCCCCGGGAGGAGCCTACGAGCAGTACTTC. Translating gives CASSLAPGGAYEQYF.

The CDR3 loop reads CASSQGAGLPYNEQFF. CDR3 bases: TGTGCCAGCAGCCAAGGTGCAGGGCTCCCCTACAATGAGCAGTTCTTC. The chain employs TRBV14 and TRBJ2-1; a weak D match, TRBD1 (5 bases). Germline V lookup: CDR1 SGHDN, CDR2 FVKESK. Trimming pared 1 base from V and 2 bases from J, leaving 12 bases between. This CDR3 comprises 16 residues.

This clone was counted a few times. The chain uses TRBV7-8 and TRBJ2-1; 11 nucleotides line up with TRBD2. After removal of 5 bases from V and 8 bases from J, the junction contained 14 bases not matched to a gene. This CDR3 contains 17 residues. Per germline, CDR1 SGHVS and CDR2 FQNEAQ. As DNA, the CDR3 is TGTGCCAGCAGCCAAAACTTAGCGGGGGGGTTTAAAGATGAGCAGTTCTTC. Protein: CASSQNLAGGFKDEQFF.

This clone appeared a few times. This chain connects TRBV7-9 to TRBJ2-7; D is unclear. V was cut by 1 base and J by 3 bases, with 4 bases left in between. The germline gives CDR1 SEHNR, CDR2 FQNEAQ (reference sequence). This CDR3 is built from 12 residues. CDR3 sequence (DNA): TGTGCCAGCAGCTTAGGGAGCTACGAGCAGTACTTC. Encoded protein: CASSLGSYEQYF. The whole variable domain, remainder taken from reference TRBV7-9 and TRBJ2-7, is DTGVSQNPRHKITKRGQNVTFRCDPISEHNRLYWYRQTLGQGPEFLTYFQNEAQLEKSRLLSDRFSAERPKGSFSTLEIQRTEQGDSAMYLCASSLGSYEQYFGPGTRLTVT.

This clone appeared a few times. This CDR3 is CASSYFGAVNEKLFF. The DNA for the CDR3 is TGTGCCAGCAGTTACTTTGGGGCAGTTAATGAAAAACTGTTTTTT. V usage is TRBV6-6 and J usage is TRBJ1-4, with a weak D call TRBD1 (5 bases). The CDR3 has 15 residues. Looked up from germline, CDR1 is MNHNY and CDR2 is SVGAGI (reference sequence). V lost 1 base, J lost 4 bases, and 10 bases lay in between.

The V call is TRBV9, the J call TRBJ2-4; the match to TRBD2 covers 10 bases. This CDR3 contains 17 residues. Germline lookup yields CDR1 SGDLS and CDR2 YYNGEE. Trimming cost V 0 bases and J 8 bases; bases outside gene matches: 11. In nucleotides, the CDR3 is TGTGCCAGCAGCGTAGGTCAGCGGGGGGGTTCCGGGGACATTCAGTACTTC. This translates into CASSVGQRGGSGDIQYF.

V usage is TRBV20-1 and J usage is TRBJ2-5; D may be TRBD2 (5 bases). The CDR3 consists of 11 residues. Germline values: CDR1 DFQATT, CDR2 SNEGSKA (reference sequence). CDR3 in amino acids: CRAELSETQYF. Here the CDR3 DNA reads TGCAGAGCGGAACTTTCAGAGACCCAGTACTTC.

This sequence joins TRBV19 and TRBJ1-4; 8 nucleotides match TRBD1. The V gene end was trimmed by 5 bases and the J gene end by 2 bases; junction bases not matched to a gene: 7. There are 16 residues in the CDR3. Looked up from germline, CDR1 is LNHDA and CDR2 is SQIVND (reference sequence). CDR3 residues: CASSSGQGRTNEKLFF. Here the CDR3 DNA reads TGTGCCAGTAGTTCAGGACAGGGTAGGACTAATGAAAAACTGTTTTTT.

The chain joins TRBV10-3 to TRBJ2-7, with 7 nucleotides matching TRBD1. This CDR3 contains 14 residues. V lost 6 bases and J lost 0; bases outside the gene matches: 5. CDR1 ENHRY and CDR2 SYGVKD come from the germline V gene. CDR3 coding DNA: TGTGCCATCAGCGACGGGACAGTCTCCTACGAGCAGTACTTC. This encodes CAISDGTVSYEQYF.

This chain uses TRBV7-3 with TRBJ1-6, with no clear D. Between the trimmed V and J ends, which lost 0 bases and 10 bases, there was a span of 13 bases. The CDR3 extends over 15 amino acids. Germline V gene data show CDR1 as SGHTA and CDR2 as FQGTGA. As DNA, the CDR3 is TGTGCCAGCAGCTTAACCCCAGGAGGAGAATCACCCCTCCACTTT. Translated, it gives CASSLTPGGESPLHF.